These T cell receptor beta chains were read from a single sample in a study of blood T cell repertoires in COVID-19. Only in-frame clones appear in the TCRdb table, and some are missing; sequencing was by immunoSEQ multiplex PCR. The sample contains around 290,000 clones, roughly 86% of which appear only once. The material sequenced was PBMCs or T cells enriched from blood (not recorded which). Source of these receptors: a woman under 30 who had recovered from COVID-19. The CDR3 runs from the conserved cysteine through the conserved F or W. The D gene is left open where the match is weak. For some rows the clone size is stated as once, few or many, or as a class when expanded; others skip it.

TRBJ2-6	NA	TRBV4-1	NA	TGCGCCAGCAGCCAAGATCGGCAGGGTTCTGGGGCCAACGTCCTGACTTTC	CASSQDRQGSGANVLTF
TRBJ2-7	NA	TRBV4-1	TRBD1	TGCGCCAGCAGCCAAGAGGCCCAGGACAGGGCAACCTACGAGCAGTACTTC	CASSQEAQDRATYEQYF
TRBJ2-1	NA	TRBV29-1	TRBD2	TGCAGCGTCTTCGGGACTAGCGGTCACTACAATGAGCAGTTCTTC	CSVFGTSGHYNEQFF
TRBJ2-3	NA	TRBV12-5	NA	TGTGCTATTAAAACCGGGTTCCCAGGGTGGGATACGCAGTATTTT	CAIKTGFPGWDTQYF
TRBJ2-1	NA	TRBV5-1	TRBD1	TGCGCCAGCAGTCTCGACAGGGGGCTTTCGAATGAGCAGTTCTTC	CASSLDRGLSNEQFF
TRBJ2-2	NA	TRBV11-3	TRBD1	TGTGCCAGCAGGACAGGGGGGTATGCCCACCTTCCTCACACCGGGGAGCTGTTTTTT	CASRTGGYAHLPHTGELFF
TRBJ2-5	few	TRBV24-1	TRBD1	TGTGCCACCAGTGATTCCTGGACAGGGGGCTCTGTAGAGACCCAGTACTTC	CATSDSWTGGSVETQYF
TRBJ1-2	NA	TRBV3-1/TRBV3-2	NA	TGTGCCAGCAGCCTTGAGCTCCCGGGGAATGGCTATGGCTACACCTTC	CASSLELPGNGYGYTF
TRBJ1-2	once	TRBV7-9	NA	TGTGCCAGCAGTACAGTTAACTATGGCTACACCTTC	CASSTVNYGYTF
TRBJ2-1	once	TRBV5-1	TRBD2	TGCGCCAGCAGGAAGGGACTAGCGGGAAAGTCCTCCTACAATGAGCAGTTCTTC	CASRKGLAGKSSYNEQFF
TRBJ2-7	NA	TRBV27	TRBD2	TGTGCCAGCAGACCAGGACTAGCGGACTACGAGCAGTACTTC	CASRPGLADYEQYF
TRBJ2-7	NA	TRBV15	TRBD2	TGTGCCACCAGCAGAGGGGGGAGGGGTAAGGGCGGCGAGCAGTACTTC	CATSRGGRGKGGEQYF
TRBJ2-2	NA	TRBV30	TRBD1	TGTGCCTGCAAGGAGATTACAGGGGGCGGCACCGGGGAGCTGTTTTTT	CACKEITGGGTGELFF
TRBJ1-5	NA	TRBV2	TRBD1	TGTGCCAGCAGTGGACAGGGGAATCAGCCCCAGCATTTT	CASSGQGNQPQHF
TRBJ2-2	once	TRBV5-5	NA	TGTGCCAGCACCCACCCCCAGGACACCGGGGAGCTGTTTTTT	CASTHPQDTGELFF
TRBJ2-1	few	TRBV6-6	TRBD2	TGTGCCAGCAGTTATGAGGCCGGGACTAGCACCAATGAGCAGTTCTTC	CASSYEAGTSTNEQFF
TRBJ2-7	few	TRBV19	NA	TGTGCCAGTAGTATTGGGCTCTCCTCCTCCTACGAGCAGTACTTC	CASSIGLSSSYEQYF
TRBJ1-5	NA	TRBV28	NA	TGTGCCAGCAAGGAGGCCAGTGGGGGCAATCAGCCCCAGCATTTT	CASKEASGGNQPQHF
TRBJ2-1	NA	TRBV7-2	TRBD2	TGTGCCAGCAGCCACCACCGTAGGCTAGCGGGAAATGAGCAGTTCTTC	CASSHHRRLAGNEQFF
TRBJ2-2	NA	TRBV4-2	NA	TGTGCCAGCAGCCAAGCCCAGGATACTGGGGAGCTGTTTTTT	CASSQAQDTGELFF
TRBJ1-1	NA	TRBV16	NA	TGTGCCAGCACCTCCCCGGGAGGGGGAGTCACTGAAGCTTTCTTT	CASTSPGGGVTEAFF
TRBJ1-1	NA	TRBV11-3	NA	TGTGCCAGCAGCTTAGAGGAAGTTCGGGCGGGAGGATTTATGAACACTGAAGCTTTCTTT	CASSLEEVRAGGFMNTEAFF
TRBJ1-2	NA	TRBV27	TRBD1	TGTGCCAGCAGTCCAATGGGACAGCCTAACTATGGCTACACCTTC	CASSPMGQPNYGYTF
TRBJ2-3	NA	TRBV3-1/TRBV3-2	NA	TGTGCCAGCAGCCGAACGACAGTCACAGATACGCAGTATTTT	CASSRTTVTDTQYF
TRBJ2-7	NA	TRBV4-2	NA	TGTGCCAGCAGCCAAGCTGGACAGTCCTACGAGCAGTACTTC	CASSQAGQSYEQYF
TRBJ2-3	NA	TRBV14	NA	TGTGCCAGCAGCCAAGCGGGAACCTTCACAGATACGCAGTATTTT	CASSQAGTFTDTQYF
TRBJ1-6	few	TRBV3-1/TRBV3-2	TRBD1	TGTGCCAGCAGCCAAGCGGACAGGCCTAATTCACCCCTCCACTTT	CASSQADRPNSPLHF
TRBJ1-4	NA	TRBV18	NA	TGTGCCAGCTCTGTTCAGCAGGGCAATGAAAAACTGTTTTTT	CASSVQQGNEKLFF
TRBJ2-3	NA	TRBV9	TRBD2	TGTGCCAGCAGCGTTACTAGCGGGGTCCTTACGCAGTATTTT	CASSVTSGVLTQYF
TRBJ1-2	NA	TRBV28	TRBD1	TGTGCCAGCACCCGGAGGAACAGGGGGCTTCAGGGTAACTATGGCTACACCTTC	CASTRRNRGLQGNYGYTF
TRBJ2-7	once	TRBV12-3/TRBV12-4	NA	TGTGCCAGCAGTCAGGGGAACTCCTACGAGCAGTACTTC	CASSQGNSYEQYF
TRBJ1-3	NA	TRBV27	TRBD1	TGTGCCAGCAGTTTAGACGGGACAGGGGCAAACACCATATATTTT	CASSLDGTGANTIYF
TRBJ1-2	NA	TRBV18	TRBD1	TGTGCCAGCTCCCAAGACAGGGTCACAGAGGGCTACACCTTC	CASSQDRVTEGYTF
TRBJ1-6	NA	TRBV5-6	NA	TGTGCCAGCAGCTTGGGAGTGGAGAGAAATAATTCACCCCTCCACTTT	CASSLGVERNNSPLHF
TRBJ2-7	NA	TRBV28	TRBD2	TGTGCCAGCAGCCCGGGACTAGCGGGACTCGAGCAGTACTTC	CASSPGLAGLEQYF
TRBJ2-7	NA	TRBV7-9	TRBD1	TGTGCCAGCAGCTGGGGACAGGTCTACGAGCAGTACTTC	CASSWGQVYEQYF
TRBJ2-5	NA	TRBV7-2	TRBD2	TGTGCCAGCAGCTTAGATAGCGGGGCACAGAAGACCCAGTACTTC	CASSLDSGAQKTQYF
TRBJ2-7	NA	TRBV4-1	NA	TGCGCCAGCAGTGTCGGGACACAAGCCTACGAGCAGTACTTC	CASSVGTQAYEQYF
TRBJ1-3	NA	TRBV9	TRBD1	TGTGCCAGCAGCGGGTGGACAGGGGACTACCCTGGAAACACCATATATTTT	CASSGWTGDYPGNTIYF
TRBJ1-5	NA	TRBV6-5	NA	TGTGCCAGCAGGGGGGCCGATCAGCCCCAGCATTTT	CASRGADQPQHF
TRBJ1-1	NA	TRBV7-2	NA	TGTGCCAGCAGTTACGACAGGCAATATGAAGCTTTCTTT	CASSYDRQYEAFF
TRBJ1-5	NA	TRBV9	NA	TGTGCCAGCAATGGAGGGAATAGCAATCAGCCCCAGCATTTT	CASNGGNSNQPQHF
TRBJ1-2	NA	TRBV4-1	TRBD1	TGCGCCAGCAGCCAGGCTCAGGGGGCGCGGGACTATGGCTACACCTTC	CASSQAQGARDYGYTF
TRBJ2-7	NA	TRBV5-1	TRBD1	TGCGCCAGCAGCAAAACAGGGGCCTCAACCTACGAGCAGTACTTC	CASSKTGASTYEQYF
TRBJ2-5	once	TRBV29-1	NA	TGCAGCGTTGGAAGAGGAGAGACCCAGTACTTC	CSVGRGETQYF
TRBJ2-1	once	TRBV3-1/TRBV3-2	TRBD2	TGTGCCAGCAGCCCCGGGACTAACTACAATGAGCAGTTCTTC	CASSPGTNYNEQFF
TRBJ2-1	NA	TRBV7-2	TRBD2	TGTGCCAGCAGCTTATTTCCCCTAGCGGGGACCAATGAGCAGTTCTTC	CASSLFPLAGTNEQFF
TRBJ2-2	few	TRBV27	TRBD1	TGTGCCAGCAGAGCCGCCGGGACAGCAAACACCGGGGAGCTGTTTTTT	CASRAAGTANTGELFF